The sequence of this T cell receptor beta chain was determined in a study of T cells in Graves' hyperthyroidism and ophthalmopathy. For the study at large: Sampling of peripheral blood happened at initial diagnosis, prior to any treatment.

Amplification targeted TCR beta CDR3 regions from RNA transcripts. TCR CDR3 underwent first-round RT-PCR with the HTBI primer set. Each CDR3 protein is one row after TCRdb ran MiXCR on the multiplex PCR reads. The data contain under 350,000 distinct CDR3 sequences, approximately 14% of them singletons. The CDR3 consists of 14 residues. From germline, CDR1 is SNHLY and CDR2 FYNNEI. Trimming removed 6 bases from V and 6 bases from J, with 15 bases in between. Not enrolled were patients with uncontrolled infection, other autoimmune disease, pregnancy or lactation. Extraction of PBMCs used under 13 ml of fresh peripheral blood.

The chain combines TRBV2 with TRBJ1-5; D is ambiguous. The sequence derives from a woman aged 40-49 years with Graves' hyperthyroidism. The sample comprised blood. The CDR3, as DNA: TGTGCCAGCAGAAGGACCTTGGCGGGTCAGCCCCAGCATTTT. This translates into CASRRTLAGQPQHF.